The 5 T cell receptor beta chains below come from one sample, sequenced in a study of blood T cell repertoires in COVID-19. Measured with immunoSEQ multiplex PCR; TCRdb has only the in-frame clones, and not every one. The table shows about 280,000 clones, with 85% occurring only once. What was sequenced was peripheral blood. These TCRs come from a man in his forties or fifties with active or convalescent COVID-19.

The V call is TRBV19, the J call TRBJ1-1, with a tentative D call TRBD1 (5 bases). Germline V gene lookup returns CDR1 LNHDA and CDR2 SQIVND (reference sequence). The CDR3 runs to 13 residues. The V and J ends lost 11 bases and 0 bases respectively, with 13 bases between them. This CDR3 reads CAVGNRMNTEAFF. Here the CDR3 DNA reads TGTGCCGTCGGCAACAGGATGAACACTGAAGCTTTCTTT. Full variable domain (outside the CDR3, taken from reference TRBV19 and TRBJ1-1): DGGITQSPKYLFRKEGQNVTLSCEQNLNHDAMYWYRQDPGQGLRLIYYSQIVNDFQKGDIAEGYSVSREKKESFPLTVTSAQKNPTAFYLCAVGNRMNTEAFFGQGTRLTVV.

This chain connects TRBV30 to TRBJ1-1, with TRBD1 identical over 8 bases. J was trimmed by 5 bases and V by 0 bases; bases with no gene match: 5. CDR3 length equals 14 residues. In germline, CDR1 is GTSNPN, CDR2 SVGIG (reference sequence). The CDR3 loop is CAWSVQGGKTEAFF. DNA for the CDR3: TGTGCCTGGAGTGTACAGGGGGGGAAAACTGAAGCTTTCTTT.

The gene calls are TRBV3-1 (or the pseudogene TRBV3-2) and TRBJ2-2, with 7 bases fitting TRBD2. The germline CDR1 and CDR2 sequences are LGHDT and YNNKEL (reference sequence). This CDR3 spans 15 amino acids. V dropped 5 bases and J dropped 3; count of bases not matched to a gene: 6. The CDR3 sequence is CASSDRDYYTGELFF. CDR3 sequence (DNA): TGTGCCAGCAGCGACCGGGACTACTACACCGGGGAGCTGTTTTTT.

This clone was found once. The chain links TRBV7-9 to TRBJ1-6; D not resolved. The V gene's germline CDR1 is SEHNR and CDR2 FQNEAQ (reference sequence). Trimming took 1 base from V and 15 from J, leaving 16 bases between them. This CDR3 has 14 amino acids. CDR3 DNA sequence: TGTGCCAGCAGCTTAGGTTTACGGGGAACTCTCCTCCACTTT. Amino acids: CASSLGLRGTLLHF.

This clone turned up a few times. The genes are TRBV18 and TRBJ2-4, with D possibly being TRBD2 (5 bases). Trimming stripped 2 bases from V and 0 bases from J, with 8 bases between. The CDR3 consists of 15 residues. The germline CDR1 and CDR2 sequences are KGHSH and LQKENI. The CDR3 region has the DNA TGTGCCAGCTCACCAATTGAGGGAGCCAAAAACATTCAGTACTTC. Its translation is CASSPIEGAKNIQYF. The complete variable domain, with remaining parts taken from reference TRBV18 and TRBJ2-4, reads NAGVMQNPRHLVRRRGQEARLRCSPMKGHSHVYWYRQLPEEGLKFMVYLQKENIIDESGMPKERFSAEFPKEGPSILRIQQVVRGDSAAYFCASSPIEGAKNIQYFGAGTRLSVL.